The TCR beta chain under discussion was sequenced for a study of memory CD4+ T cells and cytomegalovirus serostatus. Turning to the study itself: Healthy Belgian adult donors included about nine CMV-positive and some 24 CMV-negative people.

Per the original data handling: After removing out-of-frame reads, 2.3 million or so distinct TCRbeta sequences remained. Data came from immunoSEQ multiplex PCR; TCRdb stores just in-frame clones and leaves some out. The DNA was the basis for D and trimming; V, J and clone size are from that table. This table has 30,000 to 40,000 clones, roughly four fifths appearing once. Single viable CD3+CD4+CD8-CD45RO+ cells were sorted as the memory CD4+ T cells. CMV serostatus came from serum IgG against pp150, pp28, p38, p52. Relative to its sample, this clone is medium-sized. CDR1 LNHDA and CDR2 SQIVND come from the germline V gene (reference sequence). Trimming took 7 bases from V and 4 from J; bases not matched to a gene: 6. This CDR3 spans 14 amino acids.

The gene calls are TRBV19 and TRBJ1-5; 8 nucleotides align to TRBD1. Sequencing was performed on memory CD4+ T cells from blood. The source of this sequence is an adult in good health and CMV-seronegative. The CDR3 region is CASKWTGQNQPQHF. The CDR3 bases are TGTGCCAGTAAGTGGACAGGGCAAAATCAGCCCCAGCATTTT.